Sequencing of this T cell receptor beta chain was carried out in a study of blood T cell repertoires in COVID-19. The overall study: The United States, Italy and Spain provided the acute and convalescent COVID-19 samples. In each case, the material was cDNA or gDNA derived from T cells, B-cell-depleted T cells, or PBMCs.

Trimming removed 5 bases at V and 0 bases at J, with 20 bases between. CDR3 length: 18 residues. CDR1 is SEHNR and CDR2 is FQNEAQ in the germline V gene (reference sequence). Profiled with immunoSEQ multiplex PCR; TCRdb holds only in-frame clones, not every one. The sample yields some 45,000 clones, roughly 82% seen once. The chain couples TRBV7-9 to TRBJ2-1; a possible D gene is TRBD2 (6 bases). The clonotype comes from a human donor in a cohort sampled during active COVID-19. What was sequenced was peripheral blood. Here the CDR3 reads CASSVTGVLISSYNEQFF. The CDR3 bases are TGTGCCAGCAGCGTAACGGGGGTTTTGATTAGCTCCTACAATGAGCAGTTCTTC.